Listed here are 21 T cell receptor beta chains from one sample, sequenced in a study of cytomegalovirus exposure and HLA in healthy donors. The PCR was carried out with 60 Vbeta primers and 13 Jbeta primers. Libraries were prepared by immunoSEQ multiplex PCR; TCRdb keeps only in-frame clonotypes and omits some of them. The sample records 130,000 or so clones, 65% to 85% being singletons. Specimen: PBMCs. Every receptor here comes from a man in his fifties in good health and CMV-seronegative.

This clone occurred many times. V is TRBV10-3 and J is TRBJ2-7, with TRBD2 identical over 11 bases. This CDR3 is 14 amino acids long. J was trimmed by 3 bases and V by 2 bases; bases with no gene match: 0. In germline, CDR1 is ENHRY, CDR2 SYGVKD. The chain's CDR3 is CAISETSGSYEQYF. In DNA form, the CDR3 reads TGTGCCATCAGTGAGACTAGCGGGAGCTACGAGCAGTACTTC.

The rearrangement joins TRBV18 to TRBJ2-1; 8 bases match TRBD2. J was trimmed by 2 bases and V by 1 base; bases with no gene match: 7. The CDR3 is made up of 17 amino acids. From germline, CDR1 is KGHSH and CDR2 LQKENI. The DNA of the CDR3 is TGTGCCAGCTCACCACTCATTATTAGCGGGACCTACAATGAGCAGTTCTTC. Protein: CASSPLIISGTYNEQFF.

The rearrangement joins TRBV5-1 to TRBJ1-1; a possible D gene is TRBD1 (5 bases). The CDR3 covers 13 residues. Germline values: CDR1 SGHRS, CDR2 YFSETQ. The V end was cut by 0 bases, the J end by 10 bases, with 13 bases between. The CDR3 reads CASSLERMGGAFF. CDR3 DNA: TGCGCCAGCAGCTTGGAGAGGATGGGGGGAGCTTTCTTT.

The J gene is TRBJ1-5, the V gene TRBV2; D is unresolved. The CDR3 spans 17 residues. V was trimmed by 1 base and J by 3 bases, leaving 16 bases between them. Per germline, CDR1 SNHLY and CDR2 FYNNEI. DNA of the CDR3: TGTGCCAGCAGTGAAGTGGTCGCCATCTATTACAATCAGCCCCAGCATTTT. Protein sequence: CASSEVVAIYYNQPQHF.

CDR3 nucleotides: TGTGCCAGCAGTTCGCTCACTTCACAGGGAGTGAGGGAAAAACTGTTTTTT. Amino acids: CASSSLTSQGVREKLFF. The chain uses TRBV28 and TRBJ1-4; perhaps TRBD1 as D (6 bases). The CDR3 runs to 17 residues. V was clipped by 4 bases and J by 8 bases, with 23 bases between them. From germline, CDR1 is MDHEN and CDR2 SYDVKM.

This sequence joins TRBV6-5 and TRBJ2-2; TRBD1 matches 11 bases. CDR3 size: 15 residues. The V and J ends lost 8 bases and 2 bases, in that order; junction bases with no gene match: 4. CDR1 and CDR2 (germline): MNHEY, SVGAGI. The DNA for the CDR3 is TGTGCCAGCCGTGGACAGGGGGCAAACACCGGGGAGCTGTTTTTT. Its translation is CASRGQGANTGELFF.

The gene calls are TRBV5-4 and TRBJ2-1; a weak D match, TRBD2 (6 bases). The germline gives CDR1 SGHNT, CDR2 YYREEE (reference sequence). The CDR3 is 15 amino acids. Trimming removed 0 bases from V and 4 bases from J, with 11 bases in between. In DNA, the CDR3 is TGTGCCAGCAGCTTGGCGCTAGCGCCTTACAATGAGCAGTTCTTC. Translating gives CASSLALAPYNEQFF. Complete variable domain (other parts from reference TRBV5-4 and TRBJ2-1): ETGVTQSPTHLIKTRGQQVTLRCSSQSGHNTVSWYQQALGQGPQFIFQYYREEENGRGNFPPRFSGLQFPNYSSELNVNALELDDSALYLCASSLALAPYNEQFFGPGTRLTVL.

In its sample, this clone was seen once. The CDR3 DNA reads TGTGCCAGCAACCTACAGGGGGCGAGTTGGGGCACTGAAGCTTTCTTT. Its protein is CASNLQGASWGTEAFF. This chain links TRBV27 with TRBJ1-1; 9 bases match TRBD1. CDR1 MNHEY and CDR2 SMNVEV come from the germline V gene (reference sequence). The CDR3 totals 16 residues. The junction had 13 bases not matched to a gene; V was cut back by 7 bases and J by 4 bases.

DNA for the CDR3: TGTGCCAGCAGCTTGGCCGGAGCGAACACCGGGGAGCTGTTTTTT. Translation: CASSLAGANTGELFF. The chain links TRBV5-4 to TRBJ2-2; D is uncertain. V was trimmed by 0 bases and J by 0 bases, leaving 6 bases between them. Germline V gene lookup returns CDR1 SGHNT and CDR2 YYREEE (reference sequence). This CDR3 spans 15 amino acids.

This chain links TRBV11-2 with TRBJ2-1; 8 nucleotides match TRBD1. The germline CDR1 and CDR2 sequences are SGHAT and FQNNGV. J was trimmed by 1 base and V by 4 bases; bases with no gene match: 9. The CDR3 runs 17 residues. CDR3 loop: CASSSQSGTGSYNEQFF. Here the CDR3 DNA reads TGTGCCAGCAGCTCGCAGTCCGGGACAGGATCCTACAATGAGCAGTTCTTC.

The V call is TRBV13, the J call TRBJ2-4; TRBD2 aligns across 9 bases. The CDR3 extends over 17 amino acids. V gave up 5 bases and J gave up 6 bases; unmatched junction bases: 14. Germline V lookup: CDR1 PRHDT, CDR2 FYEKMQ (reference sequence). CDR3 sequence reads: CASSRRPSGVLGNIQYF. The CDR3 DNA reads TGTGCCAGCAGCCGAAGACCTAGCGGGGTATTGGGAAACATTCAGTACTTC.

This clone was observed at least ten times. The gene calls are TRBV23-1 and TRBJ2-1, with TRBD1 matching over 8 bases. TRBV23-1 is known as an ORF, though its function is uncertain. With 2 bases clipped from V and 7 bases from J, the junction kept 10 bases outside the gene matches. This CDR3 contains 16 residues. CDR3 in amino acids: CASSQMPGGAGNEQFF. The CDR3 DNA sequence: TGCGCCAGCAGTCAAATGCCAGGGGGCGCGGGAAATGAGCAGTTCTTC.

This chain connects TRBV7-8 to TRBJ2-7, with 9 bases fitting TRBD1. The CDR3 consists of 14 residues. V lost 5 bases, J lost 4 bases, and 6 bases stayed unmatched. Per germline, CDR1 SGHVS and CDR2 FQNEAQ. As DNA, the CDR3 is TGTGCCAGCAGCCACCGCGGACAGGGGTACGAGCAGTACTTC. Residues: CASSHRGQGYEQYF.

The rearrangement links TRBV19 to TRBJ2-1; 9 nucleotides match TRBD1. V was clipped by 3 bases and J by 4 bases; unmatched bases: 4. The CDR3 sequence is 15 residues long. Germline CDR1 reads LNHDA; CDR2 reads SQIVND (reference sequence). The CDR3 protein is CASSISTGGYNEQFF. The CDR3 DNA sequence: TGTGCCAGTAGTATCTCGACAGGGGGATACAATGAGCAGTTCTTC.

CDR3 residues: CASSISGRINTGELFF. CDR3 DNA: TGTGCCAGTAGTATTAGCGGAAGAATTAACACCGGGGAGCTGTTTTTT. J is TRBJ2-2 and V is TRBV19, with a weak D call TRBD2 (6 bases). The germline V gene has CDR1 LNHDA and CDR2 SQIVND (reference sequence). The V gene lost 3 bases and the J gene lost 2 bases, with 13 bases spanning the gap. The CDR3 loop spans 16 amino acids.

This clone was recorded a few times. CDR3: CASSPIPGRTAGQGQNTEAFF. In nucleotides, the CDR3 is TGTGCCAGCAGTCCTATTCCCGGACGAACGGCAGGACAGGGCCAAAACACTGAAGCTTTCTTT. The chain combines TRBV28 with TRBJ1-1, with TRBD1 matching over 8 bases. CDR1 is MDHEN, CDR2 SYDVKM, per germline. J was trimmed by 2 bases and V by 5 bases; bases with no gene match: 25. The CDR3 consists of 21 residues.

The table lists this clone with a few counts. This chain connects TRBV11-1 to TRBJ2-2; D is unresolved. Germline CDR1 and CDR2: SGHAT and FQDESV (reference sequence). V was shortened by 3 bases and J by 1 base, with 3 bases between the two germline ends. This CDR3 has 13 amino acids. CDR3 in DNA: TGTGCCAGCAGCTTCCAGAACACCGGGGAGCTGTTTTTT. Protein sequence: CASSFQNTGELFF.

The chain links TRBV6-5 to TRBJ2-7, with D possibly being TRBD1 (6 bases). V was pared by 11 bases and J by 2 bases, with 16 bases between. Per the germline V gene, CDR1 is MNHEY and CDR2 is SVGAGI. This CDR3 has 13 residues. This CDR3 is CALNATGPYEQYF. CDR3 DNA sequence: TGTGCCCTCAACGCGACAGGCCCCTACGAGCAGTACTTC.

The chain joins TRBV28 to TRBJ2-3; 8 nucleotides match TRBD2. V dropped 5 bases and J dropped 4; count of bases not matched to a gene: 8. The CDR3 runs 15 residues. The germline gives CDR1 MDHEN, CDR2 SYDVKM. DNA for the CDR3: TGTGCCAGCAGTAAAGCGGGAGAAAGGGCAGATACGCAGTATTTT. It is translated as CASSKAGERADTQYF.

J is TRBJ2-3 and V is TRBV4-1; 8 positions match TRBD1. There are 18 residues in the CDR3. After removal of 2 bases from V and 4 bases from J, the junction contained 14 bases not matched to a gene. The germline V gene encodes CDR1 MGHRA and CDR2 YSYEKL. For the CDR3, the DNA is TGCGCCAGCAGCCAAAGTCCAGCCGGGACAGGAGGCGCAGATACGCAGTATTTT. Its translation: CASSQSPAGTGGADTQYF.

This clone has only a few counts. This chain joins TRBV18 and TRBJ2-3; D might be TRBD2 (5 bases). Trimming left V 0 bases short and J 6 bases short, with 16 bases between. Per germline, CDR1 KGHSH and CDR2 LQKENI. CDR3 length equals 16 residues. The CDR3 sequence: CASSPPQDLASDTQYF. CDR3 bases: TGTGCCAGCTCACCACCCCAGGATCTAGCTAGCGATACGCAGTATTTT.